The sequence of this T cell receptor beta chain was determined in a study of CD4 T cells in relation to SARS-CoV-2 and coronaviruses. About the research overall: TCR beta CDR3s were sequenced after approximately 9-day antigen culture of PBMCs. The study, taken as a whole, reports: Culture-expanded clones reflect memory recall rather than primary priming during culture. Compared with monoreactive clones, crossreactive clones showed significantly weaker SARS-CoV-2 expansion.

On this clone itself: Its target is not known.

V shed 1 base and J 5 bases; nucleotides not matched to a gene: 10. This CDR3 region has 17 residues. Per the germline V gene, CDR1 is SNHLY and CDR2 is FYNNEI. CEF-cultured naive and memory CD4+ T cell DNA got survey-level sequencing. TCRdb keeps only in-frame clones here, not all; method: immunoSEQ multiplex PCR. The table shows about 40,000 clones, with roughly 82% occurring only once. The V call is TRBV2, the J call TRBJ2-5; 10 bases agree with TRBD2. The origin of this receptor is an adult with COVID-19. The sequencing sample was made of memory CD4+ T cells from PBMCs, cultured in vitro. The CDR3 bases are TGTGCCAGCAGTGAAGAAATATCGCTAGCGGGAGCTGAGACCCAGTACTTC. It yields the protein CASSEEISLAGAETQYF.